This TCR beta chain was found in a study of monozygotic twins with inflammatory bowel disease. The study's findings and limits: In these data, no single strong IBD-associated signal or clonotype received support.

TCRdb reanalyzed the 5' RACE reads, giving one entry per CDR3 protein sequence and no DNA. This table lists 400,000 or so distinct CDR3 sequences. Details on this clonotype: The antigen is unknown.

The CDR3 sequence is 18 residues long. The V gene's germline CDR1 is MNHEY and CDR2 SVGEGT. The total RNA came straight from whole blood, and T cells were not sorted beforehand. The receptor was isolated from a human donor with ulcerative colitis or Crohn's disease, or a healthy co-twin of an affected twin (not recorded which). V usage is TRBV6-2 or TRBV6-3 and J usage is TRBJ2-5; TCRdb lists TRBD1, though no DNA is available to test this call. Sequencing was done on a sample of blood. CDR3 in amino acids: CASRRLLGTGDPKETQYF.